The rows below give T cell receptor beta chains drawn from one sample of a study of blood T cell repertoires in COVID-19. Assay: immunoSEQ multiplex PCR; the TCRdb copy retains only in-frame clones and omits some. The table shows roughly 250,000 clones, with approximately 90% occurring only once. Input material: PBMCs or T cells enriched from blood (not recorded which). Receptors originate from a woman aged 25 to 39 with acute COVID-19. Each CDR3 is given with its conserved first and last residue. The D gene is left open where the match is weak. A row's size may be missing; if present it is once, few, many or a size class.

clone_size d_call j_call v_call cdr3_nt cdr3_aa
NA TRBD1 TRBJ2-3 TRBV27 TGTGCCAGCAGTTCCACAGGGGCGCGCACAGATACGCAGTATTTT CASSSTGARTDTQYF
NA TRBD2 TRBJ2-1 TRBV6-4 TGTGCCAGCAGTGAGACTAGCGGGCCCAATGAGCAGTTCTTC CASSETSGPNEQFF
few TRBD2 TRBJ2-2 TRBV5-5 TGTGCCAGCAGCTCCTTAGCGGGGGCACGCGGGGGGGAGCTGTTTTTT CASSSLAGARGGELFF
NA TRBD1 TRBJ2-3 TRBV5-4 TGTGCCAGCAGCCCGACAGGGTACTCCGATACGCAGTATTTT CASSPTGYSDTQYF
NA TRBD1 TRBJ2-5 TRBV10-3 TGTGCCATCAGCTTAGGGATACAGGGGACACCGTTCCAAGAGACCCAGTACTTC CAISLGIQGTPFQETQYF
NA TRBD2 TRBJ2-3 TRBV7-2 TGTGCCAGCAGCTTAGGACTAGCGGGAGCTTTTGGTACGCAGTATTTT CASSLGLAGAFGTQYF
NA TRBD2 TRBJ2-3 TRBV5-1 TGCGCCAGCAGCGCACTAGCGGGAGGAGGGGATACGCAGTATTTT CASSALAGGGDTQYF
NA TRBD1 TRBJ1-6 TRBV6-5 TGTGCCAGCAGTTTACAGGGGGCGGTCGGGAATTCACCCCTCCACTTT CASSLQGAVGNSPLHF
NA TRBD1 TRBJ2-1 TRBV6-5 TGTGCCAGCAGTTCAACCGGGACAGGGCATAATGAGCAGTTCTTC CASSSTGTGHNEQFF
NA NA TRBJ1-1 TRBV5-1 TGCGCCAGCAGCTTGCTGGGAGCGTATACTGAAGCTTTCTTT CASSLLGAYTEAFF
NA NA TRBJ1-1 TRBV2 TGTGCCAGCACCCGGGGCCAGGGAGGTGAAGCTTTCTTT CASTRGQGGEAFF
few NA TRBJ2-7 TRBV2 TGTGCCAGCAGTACTACCCCGGACAGATCATCCTACGAGCAGTACTTC CASSTTPDRSSYEQYF
NA NA TRBJ1-1 TRBV2 TGTGCCAGCAGTGGTACGGGACAAATTGTGGCTGAAGCTTTCTTT CASSGTGQIVAEAFF
NA NA TRBJ2-7 TRBV5-6 TGTGCCAGCAGCCCCGAAACAGGAACAACACACACCTACGAGCAGTACTTC CASSPETGTTHTYEQYF
NA TRBD2 TRBJ2-1 TRBV25-1 TGTGCCAGCACCGAGGGACTAGCGGGTTACAATGAGCAGTTCTTC CASTEGLAGYNEQFF
once TRBD1 TRBJ1-4 TRBV5-1 TGCGCCAGCAGCCCCGGGACAGGCGGGGTTGCAACTAATGAAAAACTGTTTTTT CASSPGTGGVATNEKLFF
NA TRBD1 TRBJ1-5 TRBV5-1 TGCGCCAGCAGCTTGGGGCAGGGGGCTCATCAGCCCCAGCATTTT CASSLGQGAHQPQHF
NA NA TRBJ1-2 TRBV19 TGTGCCAGTAGTAATAACGAGGCAGGGCTCTATGGCTACACCTTC CASSNNEAGLYGYTF
NA TRBD2 TRBJ2-3 TRBV5-6 TGTGCCAGCAGCTTGTTAGCGGGAGTGACAGATACGCAGTATTTT CASSLLAGVTDTQYF
NA NA TRBJ2-7 TRBV4-2 TGTGCCAGCAGCCCCTATACCAGGTACGAGCAGTACTTC CASSPYTRYEQYF
few NA TRBJ2-7 TRBV10-3 TGTGCCATCAGTGACCCCCCCCGCTACGAGCAGTACTTC CAISDPPRYEQYF
NA NA TRBJ2-5 TRBV7-3 TGTGCCAGCAGCCCGACTGGGCGGGCTGACGAGACCCAGTACTTC CASSPTGRADETQYF
NA TRBD1 TRBJ1-5 TRBV20-1 TGCAGTGCTGGTGGAGGGGGCGCCGGGCAGCCCCAGCATTTT CSAGGGGAGQPQHF
NA NA TRBJ1-4 TRBV5-8 TGTGCCAGCAGCTTCGGGGGGACTAATGAAAAACTGTTTTTT CASSFGGTNEKLFF
NA NA TRBJ1-1 TRBV6-5 TGTGCCAGCAGATGGATCGAACAGGCTGAAGCTTTCTTT CASRWIEQAEAFF
NA TRBD1 TRBJ1-1 TRBV27 TGTGCCAGCAGTTCCCAGACGACAGGGGGGACTGAAGCTTTCTTT CASSSQTTGGTEAFF
NA NA TRBJ2-1 TRBV15 TGTGCCACCAGACAGGGGGGGTTGAGGAATGAGCAGTTCTTC CATRQGGLRNEQFF
NA TRBD2 TRBJ2-2 TRBV27 TGTGCCAGCAGTTTTGGGGCGCGGGGGGCGCCCGGGGAGCTGTTTTTT CASSFGARGAPGELFF
NA TRBD2 TRBJ2-1 TRBV7-9 TGTGCCAGCAGCTTAGGGGAGGGTAGCGGGCCTTCGGGTGAGCAGTTCTTC CASSLGEGSGPSGEQFF
NA NA TRBJ2-7 TRBV28 TGTGCCAGCAGTTTCTCTATCCCCTTAGCGGAGGTCTACGAGCAGTACTTC CASSFSIPLAEVYEQYF
NA NA TRBJ2-6 TRBV25-1 TGTGCCAGCAGTGTGGCCGGGGCCAACGTCCTGACTTTC CASSVAGANVLTF
NA NA TRBJ1-5 TRBV2 TGTGCCAGCAGTGACCCCAGGGTTTATAGCAATCAGCCCCAGCATTTT CASSDPRVYSNQPQHF
few TRBD2 TRBJ2-1 TRBV14 TGTGCCAGCAGCCAAAGGCTCAAAGCTAGCGGAAGGAGCTCCTACAATGAGCAGTTCTTC CASSQRLKASGRSSYNEQFF
once NA TRBJ1-4 TRBV3-1/TRBV3-2 TGTGCCAGCAGCCTCCCCGAGCCAACTAATGAAAAACTGTTTTTT CASSLPEPTNEKLFF
NA TRBD1 TRBJ1-5 TRBV19 TGTGCCACCCGCGACAGGGTGGGTCAGCCCCAGCATTTT CATRDRVGQPQHF
NA NA TRBJ2-3 TRBV7-2 TGTGCCAGCAGCCACAGGGTGTATACGCAGTATTTT CASSHRVYTQYF
once TRBD1 TRBJ1-1 TRBV28 TGTGCCAGCAGTTTTGGGACAGGTGGTATGAACACTGAAGCTTTCTTT CASSFGTGGMNTEAFF
NA NA TRBJ1-5 TRBV29-1 TGCAGCGCAGGGAGTGGCAATCAGCCCCAGCATTTT CSAGSGNQPQHF
NA TRBD2 TRBJ2-1 TRBV3-1/TRBV3-2 TGTGCCAGCAGCCCAGGACTAGCCGTTTACAATGAGCAGTTCTTC CASSPGLAVYNEQFF
few TRBD1 TRBJ1-1 TRBV10-3 TGTGCCATCGCCTCCGACAGGGGAGAAACTTTCTTT CAIASDRGETFF
few TRBD1 TRBJ1-2 TRBV28 TGTGCCAGCACCAACAGGGGGCCCTCGTATGGCTACACCTTC CASTNRGPSYGYTF
NA TRBD1 TRBJ1-3 TRBV29-1 TGCAGCGTGGGGACAGGGGCCTCTGGAAACACCATATATTTT CSVGTGASGNTIYF
NA TRBD1 TRBJ1-3 TRBV15 TGTGCCACCAGCAGGTTCTTCGACAGGGGAAGCTTCTCTGGAAACACCATATATTTT CATSRFFDRGSFSGNTIYF
NA NA TRBJ2-7 TRBV4-1 TGCGCCAGCAGCCCAGGGGGCGGGGGCGAGCAGTACTTC CASSPGGGGEQYF
NA TRBD2 TRBJ2-5 TRBV7-9 TGTGCCAGCAGGCCCGGACTAGCGGACAAAGAGACCCAGTACTTC CASRPGLADKETQYF
NA TRBD1 TRBJ1-3 TRBV29-1 TGCAGCGTCGCGGGACAGGGGGCATTTGGAAACACCATATATTTT CSVAGQGAFGNTIYF
NA TRBD2 TRBJ2-1 TRBV7-2 TGTGCCAGCAGCTTAGTTGCGGGAGTCGGCTACAATGAGCAGTTCTTC CASSLVAGVGYNEQFF
NA NA TRBJ1-3 TRBV28 TGTGCCAGCAGGATAGGTCTAGTCGGAAACACCATATATTTT CASRIGLVGNTIYF
NA NA TRBJ2-7 TRBV5-1 TGCGCCAGCAGCTTGGCTCAGACCTACGAGCAGTACTTC CASSLAQTYEQYF
NA TRBD2 TRBJ2-1 TRBV12-5 TGTGCTAGTGGTATCGGGACTAGCGGGAGGGCCCAACAGTTCTTC CASGIGTSGRAQQFF
NA TRBD1 TRBJ2-7 TRBV28 TGTGCCAGCACTTCCGGACAGGGCCTCTCCTACGAGCAGTACTTC CASTSGQGLSYEQYF
NA NA TRBJ1-5 TRBV6-6 TGTGCCAGCAGTTCCTATGATCAGCCCCAGCATTTT CASSSYDQPQHF